These 4 T cell receptor beta chains were sequenced from one sample in a study of T cell responses to AZD1222 COVID-19 vaccine. Generated by immunoSEQ multiplex PCR, the TCRdb table keeps only in-frame clones and is missing some. The sample records about 150,000 clones, roughly nine tenths being singletons. Sequencing was performed on peripheral blood, taken on day 0 of AZD1222 vaccination. The receptors derive from an adult in good health.

This chain links TRBV5-1 with TRBJ2-7, with 7 bases fitting TRBD2. The germline V gene has CDR1 SGHRS and CDR2 YFSETQ. The CDR3 has 12 residues. The V segment lost 4 bases and the J segment 5 bases; nucleotides outside the gene matches: 3. The CDR3 nucleotides read TGCGCCAGCAGCGGCGGGACTAACGAGCAGTACTTC. As protein: CASSGGTNEQYF.

This clone showed up just once. The chain is built from TRBV5-1 and TRBJ2-1; 10 bases align to TRBD2. J gave up 9 bases and V 1 base, and 7 bases lay outside the gene matches. The CDR3 has 15 residues. Germline V gives CDR1 SGHRS, CDR2 YFSETQ. CDR3 sequence reads: CASSLLASGSGEQFF. In DNA form, the CDR3 reads TGCGCCAGCAGCTTGTTGGCTAGCGGGAGTGGTGAGCAGTTCTTC.

This chain uses TRBV27 with TRBJ2-7, with a weak D call TRBD1 (5 bases). Germline CDR1 MNHEY, CDR2 SMNVEV (reference sequence). The CDR3 sequence is 14 residues long. Trimming took off 4 bases at V and 0 bases at J, with 10 bases between the two ends. The CDR3 region has the DNA TGTGCCAGCAGTTCCGCAGGGAACTCCTACGAGCAGTACTTC. Protein sequence: CASSSAGNSYEQYF.

The chain carries TRBV3-1 (or the pseudogene TRBV3-2) and TRBJ2-6, with D maybe TRBD2 (5 bases). This CDR3 region has 15 residues. Germline V gene data show CDR1 as LGHDT and CDR2 as YNNKEL (reference sequence). Between the trimmed V and J ends, which lost 2 bases and 4 bases, there was a span of 9 bases. CDR3 protein: CASSQRGFGANVLTF. The DNA for the CDR3 is TGTGCCAGCAGCCAACGAGGGTTCGGGGCCAACGTCCTGACTTTC.